These 3 T cell receptor beta chains were all obtained from the same sample, sequenced in a study of T cells expressing NK-cell markers. Using the 5' RACE reads, TCRdb records one entry per CDR3 protein without DNA. The listing records 500,000 to 600,000 distinct CDR3 sequences. What was sequenced was blood T cells: a sorted CD56 or NKG2C T cell subset, CD4+ or CD8+ T cells, or bulk PBMC T cells (not recorded which). The receptors were sampled from a man aged 18 to 29 in good health.

This chain's CDR3 is CSASIVRDWEQFF. J is TRBJ2-1 and V is TRBV20-1; no DNA is available, so the TRBD2 call from TCRdb remains unchecked. The CDR3 contains 13 residues. Per germline, CDR1 DFQATT and CDR2 SNEGSKA (reference sequence).

This chain links TRBV7-9 with TRBJ2-1; checking the TCRdb D call of TRBD1 is not possible without DNA. Per germline, CDR1 SEHNR and CDR2 FQNEAQ (reference sequence). This CDR3 comprises 12 residues. This chain's CDR3 is CASSLGGAGGFF.

The chain combines TRBV5-1 with TRBJ2-2; TCRdb indicates TRBD2, and absent DNA this call remains unverified. Germline V CDR1 and CDR2: SGHRS, YFSETQ. The CDR3 is 15 amino acids. This CDR3 reads CASSLAGVGAGELFF.